These 22 T cell receptor beta chains were all obtained from the same sample, sequenced in a study of T-cell reconstitution after alpha-beta-depleted transplantation in children. TCRbeta library construction was performed incorporating unique molecular identifiers. Via MiXCR, TCRdb re-called the PCR reads, giving one row per CDR3 protein. The sample contains around 450,000 distinct CDR3 sequences, 43% of which appear only once. The sample was PBMCs, taken before TCRalphabeta/CD19-depleted stem cell transplant. The receptors derive from a girl aged 2 to 9 with aplastic anemia, due to receive a stem cell transplant.

On this clonotype itself: The junction departs from the called germline gene at one end, perhaps through a read error. This chain connects TRBV7-9 to TRBJ1-5; a possible D gene is TRBD1 (6 bases). Germline V gives CDR1 SEHNR, CDR2 FQNEAQ (reference sequence). This CDR3 region has 16 residues. CDR3 sequence: CAGSSVGQGRNQPQHF. DNA for the CDR3: TGTGCCGGCAGCTCCGTGGGGCAGGGGAGGAATCAGCCCCAGCATTTT.

This clonotype was counted many times. J is TRBJ2-5 and V is TRBV7-9, with D tentatively TRBD1 (5 bases). The CDR3 runs 15 residues. Germline V gene data show CDR1 as SEHNR and CDR2 as FQNEAQ (reference sequence). Trimming took 5 bases from V and 1 from J, leaving 14 bases between them. The CDR3 here is CASSPQAGLQETQYF. Here the CDR3 DNA reads TGTGCCAGCAGCCCCCAAGCAGGGCTCCAAGAGACCCAGTACTTC.

The J gene is TRBJ2-3, the V gene TRBV6-5, with a weak D call TRBD1 (5 bases). Trimming left V 0 bases short and J 3 bases short, with 10 bases between. This CDR3 comprises 15 residues. From germline, CDR1 is MNHEY and CDR2 SVGAGI. In DNA form, the CDR3 reads TGTGCCAGCAGTTACTCGCAGGGATCTACAGATACGCAGTATTTT. This translates into CASSYSQGSTDTQYF.

This clonotype was observed many times. V is TRBV6-2 or TRBV6-3 and J is TRBJ2-1; 7 nucleotides agree with TRBD2. Per germline, CDR1 MNHEY and CDR2 SVGEGT. V was clipped by 8 bases and J by 4 bases; unmatched bases: 2. CDR3 length: 12 residues. CDR3 loop: CASGRAYNEQFF. The CDR3 region has the DNA TGTGCCAGCGGGAGGGCTTACAATGAGCAGTTCTTC.

The chain has TRBV20-1 and TRBJ1-1, with D unresolved. V was shortened by 3 bases and J by 6 bases, with 11 bases between the two germline ends. This CDR3 has 12 residues. From germline, CDR1 is DFQATT and CDR2 SNEGSKA (reference sequence). Here the CDR3 DNA reads TGCAGTGCTAGTGGGTCGGAGGCTGAAGCTTTCTTT. It yields the protein CSASGSEAEAFF.

Ten or more counts support this clonotype. V and J are TRBV28 and TRBJ2-7, with D uncertain. Germline-derived CDR1 and CDR2 are MDHEN and SYDVKM. The ends were cut back, 6 bases at V and 1 base at J, with 7 bases in the middle. This CDR3 is built from 12 residues. The CDR3 DNA follows: TGTGCCAGCAGCTCTAGATCCTACGAGCAGTACTTC. Amino acid sequence: CASSSRSYEQYF.

In its sample, this clonotype was seen a few times. One end of the junction fails to match germline, which may point to a read error. The chain employs TRBV3-1 and TRBJ2-4; a possible D gene is TRBD2 (5 bases). Germline V lookup: CDR1 LGHDT, CDR2 YNNKEL (reference sequence). The CDR3 is made up of 17 amino acids. The CDR3 DNA sequence: TGTGCCATCAGCCAAGATGGGCTGCTAGCCGCCAAAAACATTCAGTACTTC. It yields the protein CAISQDGLLAAKNIQYF.

In its sample, this clonotype was seen a few times. The chain is built from TRBV24-1 and TRBJ2-3; no reliable D call. The germline gives CDR1 KGHDR, CDR2 SFDVKD. V lost 1 base to trimming and J lost 6 bases, with 4 bases between them. The CDR3 loop spans 12 amino acids. The CDR3 nucleotides read TGTGCCACCAGTGATTTCTCCGATACGCAGTATTTT. It translates to CATSDFSDTQYF.

In this sample, this clonotype turned up many times. The junction departs from germline at one end; a sequencing error may be responsible. This sequence joins TRBV5-1 and TRBJ2-7, with D unresolved. The CDR3 covers 13 residues. Per germline, CDR1 SGHRS and CDR2 YFSETQ. CDR3: CASSLAADYEQYF. The CDR3 DNA reads TGTGCCAGCAGCCTCGCGGCTGACTACGAGCAGTACTTC.

The CDR3 is CSARDLGTGDADTQYF. The CDR3 DNA follows: TGCAGTGCTAGAGATTTGGGGACAGGGGATGCAGATACGCAGTATTTT. The V and J genes are TRBV20-1 and TRBJ2-3, with 10 bases that match TRBD1. Germline CDR1 and CDR2: DFQATT and SNEGSKA (reference sequence). With 0 bases clipped from V and 4 bases from J, the junction kept 7 bases outside the gene matches. CDR3 length: 16 amino acids.

In this sample, this clonotype turned up once. V gene TRBV20-1 combines with J gene TRBJ2-7; 10 nucleotides align to TRBD1. CDR1 and CDR2 (germline): DFQATT, SNEGSKA (reference sequence). The CDR3 is 13 residues long. With V trimmed by 5 bases and J by 3 bases, 4 bases remained unmatched. The CDR3 spells CSAAGDRGYEQYF. The CDR3 DNA reads TGCAGTGCTGCCGGGGACAGGGGCTACGAGCAGTACTTC.

This clonotype was seen only a few times. V is TRBV5-1 and J is TRBJ1-2, with D perhaps matching TRBD1 (5 bases). The CDR3 runs 20 residues. CDR1 is SGHRS, CDR2 YFSETQ, per germline. V was clipped by 4 bases and J by 1 base, with 29 bases between them. Written as DNA, the CDR3 is TGCGCCAGCAGCCATTCAACAACGACAGTCTATAGCCCCTTTAACTATGGCTACACCTTC. Protein: CASSHSTTTVYSPFNYGYTF.

The rearrangement uses TRBV7-3 and TRBJ2-6; D possibly uses TRBD1 or TRBD2 (5 bases each). The CDR3 is 16 residues long. Deletions cut 5 bases from V and 2 bases from J, with 13 bases between. Looked up from germline, CDR1 is SGHTA and CDR2 is FQGTGA. CDR3 amino acids: CASSPGAGTGANVLTF. The CDR3 coding sequence is TGTGCCAGCAGCCCCGGGGCAGGGACTGGGGCCAACGTCCTGACTTTC.

This clonotype was recorded a few times. This sequence joins TRBV5-1 and TRBJ2-1; D is undetermined. Germline V lookup: CDR1 SGHRS, CDR2 YFSETQ. Trimming took 3 bases from V and 5 from J, leaving 12 bases between them. The CDR3 has 14 residues. The CDR3 nucleotides read TGCGCCAGCAGCTCCGGCGGAGTTAACAATGAGCAGTTCTTC. Translation gives CASSSGGVNNEQFF. The variable domain in full, with the rest retrieved from reference TRBV5-1 and TRBJ2-1, is KAGVTQTPRYLIKTRGQQVTLSCSPISGHRSVSWYQQTPGQGLQFLFEYFSETQRNKGNFPGRFSGRQFSNSRSEMNVSTLELGDSALYLCASSSGGVNNEQFFGPGTRLTVL.

The rearrangement joins TRBV20-1 to TRBJ2-2; possible D gene TRBD2, 5 bases. Trimming took 0 bases from V and 8 from J, leaving 7 bases between them. The V gene's germline CDR1 is DFQATT and CDR2 SNEGSKA (reference sequence). This CDR3 region has 12 residues. CDR3 DNA sequence: TGCAGTGCTAGAGATCGGAGGGGGGAGCTGTTTTTT. Its protein product is CSARDRRGELFF.

V gene TRBV20-1 combines with J gene TRBJ2-7, with TRBD1 as a possible D gene (6 bases). Trimming stripped 3 bases from V and 2 bases from J, with 17 bases between. Germline V CDR1 and CDR2: DFQATT, SNEGSKA (reference sequence). The CDR3 spans 15 residues. In nucleotides, the CDR3 is TGCAGTGCTAGGGGACCGCTACAGGGTCCCTACGAGCAGTACTTC. Protein: CSARGPLQGPYEQYF.

This clonotype was observed a few times. The chain is built from TRBV7-9 and TRBJ2-3; D is perhaps TRBD1 (5 bases). Trimming stripped 3 bases from V and 1 base from J, with 14 bases between. Germline V gene lookup returns CDR1 SEHNR and CDR2 FQNEAQ (reference sequence). The CDR3 is made up of 16 amino acids. The CDR3 nucleotides are TGTGCCAGCAGCTTGGGGCAGGGTCAACGCACAGATACGCAGTATTTT. Its translation: CASSLGQGQRTDTQYF.

This clonotype was recorded many times. The genes are TRBV2 and TRBJ2-2, with a weak D call TRBD2 (5 bases). CDR3 size: 14 residues. Per germline, CDR1 SNHLY and CDR2 FYNNEI. With 4 bases removed from V and 7 bases from J, the gap between germline ends came to 13 bases. Here the CDR3 reads CASSVVGSVGELFF. As DNA, the CDR3 is TGTGCCAGCAGTGTCGTAGGGAGCGTCGGGGAGCTGTTTTTT.

The chain links TRBV12-3 or TRBV12-4 to TRBJ2-2; 7 nucleotides align to TRBD2. The CDR3 extends over 15 amino acids. J gave up 5 bases and V 7 bases, and 10 bases lay outside the gene matches. The CDR3 loop reads CASTLGGSGTGELFF. The CDR3 coding sequence is TGTGCCAGCACCCTGGGGGGGAGTGGTACCGGGGAGCTGTTTTTT.

This chain joins TRBV20-1 and TRBJ2-2, with D hard to call. The CDR3 sequence is 14 residues long. Trimming left V 3 bases short and J 6 bases short, with 14 bases between. Germline V CDR1 and CDR2: DFQATT, SNEGSKA (reference sequence). The CDR3 sequence is CSARGISWAGELFF. In nucleotides, the CDR3 is TGCAGTGCTAGGGGGATAAGTTGGGCCGGGGAGCTGTTTTTT.

This clonotype appeared a single time. CDR3 nucleotide sequence: TGTGCCAGCTCACCGGTAAGGTCCTACGAGCAGTACTTC. Translating gives CASSPVRSYEQYF. The chain couples TRBV18 to TRBJ2-7; D is unclear. Trimming cost V 3 bases and J 1 base, with 7 bases left between them. The germline CDR1 and CDR2 sequences are KGHSH and LQKENI. There are 13 residues in the CDR3.

CDR3: CSTTSGQGRLTSYNEQFF. The CDR3 DNA sequence: TGCAGCACGACTTCGGGGCAGGGTAGGTTGACGTCCTACAATGAGCAGTTCTTC. The V gene is TRBV29-1, the J gene TRBJ2-1; D might be TRBD1 or TRBD2, each matching 5 bases. The CDR3 has 18 amino acids. Germline V gene data show CDR1 as SQVTM and CDR2 as ANQGSEA. V shed 8 bases and J shed 1 base, with 27 bases lying between them.